This T cell receptor (beta chain) was identified during a study of blood T cell repertoires in COVID-19. Symptom resolution, clearance, or two negative PCRs marked the recovered donors of Cohort 3. The CDR3 covers 15 residues. Germline V CDR1 and CDR2: SGHAT, FQDESV (reference sequence). V lost 6 bases, J lost 3 bases, and 6 bases stayed unmatched. Clones were sequenced by immunoSEQ multiplex PCR, and TCRdb holds only the in-frame ones, with some missing. The sample has 200,000 to 250,000 clones, approximately 80% seen once. The clonotype was recovered from a man aged 55 to 70 who had recovered from COVID-19. The sample was PBMCs or T cells enriched from blood (not recorded which). The chain employs TRBV11-1 and TRBJ2-1, with 9 bases fitting TRBD1. CDR3 loop: CASRNRDRDYNEQFF. The CDR3 DNA sequence: TGTGCCAGCAGAAATAGGGACAGGGACTACAATGAGCAGTTCTTC.